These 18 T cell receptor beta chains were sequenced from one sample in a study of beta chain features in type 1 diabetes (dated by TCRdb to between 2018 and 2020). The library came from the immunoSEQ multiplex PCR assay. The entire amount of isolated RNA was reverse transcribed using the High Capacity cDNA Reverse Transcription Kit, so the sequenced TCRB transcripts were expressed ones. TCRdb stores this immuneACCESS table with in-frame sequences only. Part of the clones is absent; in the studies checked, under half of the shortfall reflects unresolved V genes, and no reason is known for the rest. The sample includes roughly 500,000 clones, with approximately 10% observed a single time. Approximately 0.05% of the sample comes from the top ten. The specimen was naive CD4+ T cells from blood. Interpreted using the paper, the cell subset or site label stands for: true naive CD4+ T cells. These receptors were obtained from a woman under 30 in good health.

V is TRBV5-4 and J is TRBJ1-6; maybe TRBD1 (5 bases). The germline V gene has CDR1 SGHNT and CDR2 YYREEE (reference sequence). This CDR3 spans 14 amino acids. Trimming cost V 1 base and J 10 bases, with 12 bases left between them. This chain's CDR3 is CASSLQGTSSPLHF. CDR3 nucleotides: TGTGCCAGCAGCTTGCAGGGTACAAGCTCACCCCTCCACTTT.

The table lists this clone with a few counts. The CDR3 bases are TGTGCCAGCAGTTTATTCGCCGACAGTCTCGGCTACACCTTC. Amino acids: CASSLFADSLGYTF. The chain couples TRBV28 to TRBJ1-2; D might be TRBD1 (5 bases). The CDR3 is made up of 14 amino acids. Germline loops: CDR1 MDHEN, CDR2 SYDVKM. Trimming cost V 1 base and J 8 bases, with 14 bases left between them.

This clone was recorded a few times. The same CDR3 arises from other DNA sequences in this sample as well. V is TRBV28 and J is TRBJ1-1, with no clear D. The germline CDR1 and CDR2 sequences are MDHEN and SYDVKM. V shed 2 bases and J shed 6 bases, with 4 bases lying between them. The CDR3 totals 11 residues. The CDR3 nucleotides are TGTGCCAGCAGTTTACGCTCTGAAGCTTTCTTT. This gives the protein CASSLRSEAFF.

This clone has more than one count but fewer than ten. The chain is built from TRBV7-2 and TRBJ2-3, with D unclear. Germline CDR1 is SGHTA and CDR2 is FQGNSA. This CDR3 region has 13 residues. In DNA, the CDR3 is TGTAGTGCCAGCAGCCACCGGGCAGATACGCAGTATTTT. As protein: CSASSHRADTQYF.

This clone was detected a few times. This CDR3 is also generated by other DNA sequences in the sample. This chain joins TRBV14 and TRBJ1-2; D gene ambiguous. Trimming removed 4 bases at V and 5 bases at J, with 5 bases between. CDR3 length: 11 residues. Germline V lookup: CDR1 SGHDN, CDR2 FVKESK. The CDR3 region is CASSRGYGYTF. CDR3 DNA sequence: TGTGCCAGCAGCCGCGGATATGGCTACACCTTC.

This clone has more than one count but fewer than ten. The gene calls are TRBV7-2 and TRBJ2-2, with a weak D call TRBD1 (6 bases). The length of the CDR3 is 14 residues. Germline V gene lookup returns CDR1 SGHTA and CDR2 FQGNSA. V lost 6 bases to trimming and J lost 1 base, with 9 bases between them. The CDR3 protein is CASRLTGNTGELFF. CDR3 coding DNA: TGTGCCAGCAGGCTGACAGGGAACACCGGGGAGCTGTTTTTT.

As DNA, the CDR3 is TGCGCCAGCAGCCAAGTGTTTAGCCTAGTATCCGGGGAGCTGTTTTTT. Protein sequence: CASSQVFSLVSGELFF. The chain joins TRBV4-1 to TRBJ2-2; D call uncertain. This CDR3 spans 16 amino acids. The germline gives CDR1 MGHRA, CDR2 YSYEKL. With 1 base removed from V and 6 bases from J, the gap between germline ends came to 15 bases.

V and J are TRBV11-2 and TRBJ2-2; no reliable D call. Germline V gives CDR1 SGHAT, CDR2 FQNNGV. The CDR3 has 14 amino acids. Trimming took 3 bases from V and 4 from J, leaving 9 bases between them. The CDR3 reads CASSLAATTGELFF. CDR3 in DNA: TGTGCCAGCAGCTTGGCAGCGACCACCGGGGAGCTGTTTTTT.

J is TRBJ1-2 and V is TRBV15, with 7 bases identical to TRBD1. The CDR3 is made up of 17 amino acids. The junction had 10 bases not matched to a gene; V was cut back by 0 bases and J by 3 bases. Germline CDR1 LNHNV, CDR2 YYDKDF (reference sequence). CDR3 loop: CATSRDRFRQGHYGYTF. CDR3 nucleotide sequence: TGTGCCACCAGCAGAGATCGGTTCCGACAGGGACACTATGGCTACACCTTC.

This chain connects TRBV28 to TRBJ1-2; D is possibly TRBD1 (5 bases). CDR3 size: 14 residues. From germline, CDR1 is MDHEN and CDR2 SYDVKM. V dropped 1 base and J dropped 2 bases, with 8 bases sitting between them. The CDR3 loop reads CASSLYRMNYGYTF. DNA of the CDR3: TGTGCCAGCAGTTTATACAGGATGAACTATGGCTACACCTTC.

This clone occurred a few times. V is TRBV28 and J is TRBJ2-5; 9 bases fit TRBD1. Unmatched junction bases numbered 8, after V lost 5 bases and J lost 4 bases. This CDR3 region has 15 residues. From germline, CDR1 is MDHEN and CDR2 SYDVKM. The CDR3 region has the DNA TGTGCCAGCAGTCTCCACGGGACAGGGTTAGAGACCCAGTACTTC. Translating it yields CASSLHGTGLETQYF.

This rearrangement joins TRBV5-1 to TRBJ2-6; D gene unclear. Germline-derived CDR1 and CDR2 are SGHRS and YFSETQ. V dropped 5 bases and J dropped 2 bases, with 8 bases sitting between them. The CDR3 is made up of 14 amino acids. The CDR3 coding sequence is TGCGCCAGCAGTCCCGAGGCTGGGGCCAACGTCCTGACTTTC. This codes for CASSPEAGANVLTF.

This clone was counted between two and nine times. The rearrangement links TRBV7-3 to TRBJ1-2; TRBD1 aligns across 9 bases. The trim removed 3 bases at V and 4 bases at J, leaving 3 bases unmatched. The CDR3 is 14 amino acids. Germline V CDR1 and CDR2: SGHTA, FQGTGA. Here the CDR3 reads CASSLGQGGYGYTF. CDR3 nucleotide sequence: TGTGCCAGCAGCTTGGGACAGGGAGGCTATGGCTACACCTTC.

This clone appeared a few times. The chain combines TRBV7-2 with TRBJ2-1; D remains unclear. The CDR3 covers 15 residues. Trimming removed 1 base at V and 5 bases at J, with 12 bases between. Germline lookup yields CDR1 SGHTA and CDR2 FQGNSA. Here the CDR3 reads CASSLVYSKDNEQFF. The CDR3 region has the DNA TGTGCCAGCAGCTTAGTATACAGCAAGGACAATGAGCAGTTCTTC.

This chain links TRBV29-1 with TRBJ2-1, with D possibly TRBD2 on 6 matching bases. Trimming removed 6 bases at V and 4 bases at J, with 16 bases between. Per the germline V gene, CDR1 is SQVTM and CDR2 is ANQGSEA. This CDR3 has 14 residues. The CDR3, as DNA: TGCAGCGTCCGGAGGGACCGAACATACAATGAGCAGTTCTTC. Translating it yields CSVRRDRTYNEQFF.

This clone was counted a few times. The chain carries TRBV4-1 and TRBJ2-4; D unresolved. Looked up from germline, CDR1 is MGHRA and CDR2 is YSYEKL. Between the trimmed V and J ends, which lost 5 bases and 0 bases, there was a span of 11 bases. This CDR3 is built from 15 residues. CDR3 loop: CASSSGPLAKNIQYF. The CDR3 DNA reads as TGCGCCAGCAGCTCAGGCCCCCTAGCCAAAAACATTCAGTACTTC.

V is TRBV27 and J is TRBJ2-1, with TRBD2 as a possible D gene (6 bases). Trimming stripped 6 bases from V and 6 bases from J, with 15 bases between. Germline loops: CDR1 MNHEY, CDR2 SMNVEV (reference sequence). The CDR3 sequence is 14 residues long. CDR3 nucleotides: TGTGCCAGCAGGAGGTGGGGACTCATCAATGAGCAGTTCTTC. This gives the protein CASRRWGLINEQFF.

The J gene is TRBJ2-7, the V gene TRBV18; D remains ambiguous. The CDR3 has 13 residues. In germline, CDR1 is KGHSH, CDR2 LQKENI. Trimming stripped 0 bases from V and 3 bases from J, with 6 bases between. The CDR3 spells CASSPPVGYEQYF. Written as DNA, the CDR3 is TGTGCCAGCTCACCACCGGTTGGCTACGAGCAGTACTTC.